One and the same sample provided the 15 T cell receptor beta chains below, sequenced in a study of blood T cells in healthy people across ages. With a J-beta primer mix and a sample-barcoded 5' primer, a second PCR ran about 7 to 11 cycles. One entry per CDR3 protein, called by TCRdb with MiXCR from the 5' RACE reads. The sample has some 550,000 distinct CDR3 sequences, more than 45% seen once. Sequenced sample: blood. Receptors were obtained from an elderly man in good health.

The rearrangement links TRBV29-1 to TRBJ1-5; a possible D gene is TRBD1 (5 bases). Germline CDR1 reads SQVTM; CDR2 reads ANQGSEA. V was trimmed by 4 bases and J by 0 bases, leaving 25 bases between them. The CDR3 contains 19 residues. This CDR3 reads CSVVWGVSGFAHSNQPQHF. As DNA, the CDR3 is TGCAGCGTTGTATGGGGGGTTTCTGGCTTTGCGCATAGCAATCAGCCCCAGCATTTT. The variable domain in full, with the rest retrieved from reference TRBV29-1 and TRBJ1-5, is SAVISQKPSRDICQRGTSLTIQCQVDSQVTMMFWYRQQPGQSLTLIATANQGSEATYESGFVIDKFPISRPNLTFSTLTVSNMSPEDSSIYLCSVVWGVSGFAHSNQPQHFGDGTRLSIL.

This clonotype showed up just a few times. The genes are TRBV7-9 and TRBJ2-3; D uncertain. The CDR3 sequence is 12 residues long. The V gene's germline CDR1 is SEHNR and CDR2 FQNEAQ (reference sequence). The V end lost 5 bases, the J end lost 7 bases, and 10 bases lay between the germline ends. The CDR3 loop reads CASSPPRNTQYF. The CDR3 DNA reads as TGTGCCAGCAGCCCGCCGAGGAATACGCAGTATTTT.

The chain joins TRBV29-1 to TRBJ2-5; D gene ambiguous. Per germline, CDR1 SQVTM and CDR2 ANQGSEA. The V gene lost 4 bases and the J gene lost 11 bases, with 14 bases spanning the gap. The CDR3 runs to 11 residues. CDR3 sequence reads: CSVVRASEQYF. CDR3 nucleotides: TGCAGCGTTGTAAGGGCCTCTGAGCAGTACTTC.

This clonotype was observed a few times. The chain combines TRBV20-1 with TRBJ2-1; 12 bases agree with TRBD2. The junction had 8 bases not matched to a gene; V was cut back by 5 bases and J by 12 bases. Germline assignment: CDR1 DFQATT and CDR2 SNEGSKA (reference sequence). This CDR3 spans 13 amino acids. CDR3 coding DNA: TGCAGTGCTCTCCTAGCGGGAGGGCCGGGGCAGTTCTTC. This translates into CSALLAGGPGQFF.

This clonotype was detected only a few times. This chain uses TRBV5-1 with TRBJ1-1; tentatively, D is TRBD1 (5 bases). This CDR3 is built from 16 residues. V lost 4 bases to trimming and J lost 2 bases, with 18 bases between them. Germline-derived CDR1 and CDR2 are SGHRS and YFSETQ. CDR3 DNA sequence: TGCGCCAGCAGCCATTCGAACAGGAGTTTAAACACTGAAGCTTTCTTT. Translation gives CASSHSNRSLNTEAFF.

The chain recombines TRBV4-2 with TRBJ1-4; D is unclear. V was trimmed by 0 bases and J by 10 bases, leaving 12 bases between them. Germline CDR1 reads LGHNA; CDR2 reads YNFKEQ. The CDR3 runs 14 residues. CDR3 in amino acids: CASSQDSEGGKLFF. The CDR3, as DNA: TGTGCCAGCAGCCAAGACTCAGAGGGAGGAAAACTGTTTTTT.

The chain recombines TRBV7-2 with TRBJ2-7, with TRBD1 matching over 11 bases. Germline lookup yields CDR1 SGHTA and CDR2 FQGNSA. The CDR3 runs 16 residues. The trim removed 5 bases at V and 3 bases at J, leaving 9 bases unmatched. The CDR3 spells CASSLMLGQGGYEQYF. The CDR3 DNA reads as TGTGCCAGCAGCCTAATGCTGGGACAGGGGGGCTACGAGCAGTACTTC.

CDR3 DNA sequence: TGTGCCAGCAGCCAGGGGGATCCCGCTGCCGGGGAGCTGTTTTTT. Translation: CASSQGDPAAGELFF. The chain is built from TRBV11-3 and TRBJ2-2, with 7 bases identical to TRBD1. There are 15 residues in the CDR3. With 5 bases clipped from V and 6 bases from J, the junction kept 9 bases outside the gene matches. Germline CDR1 is SGHNT and CDR2 is YENEEA.

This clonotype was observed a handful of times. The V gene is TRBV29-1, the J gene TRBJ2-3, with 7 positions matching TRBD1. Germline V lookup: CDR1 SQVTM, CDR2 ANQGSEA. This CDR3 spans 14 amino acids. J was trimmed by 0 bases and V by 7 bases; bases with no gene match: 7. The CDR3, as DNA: TGCAGCGATCGGACAGGAGATAGCACAGATACGCAGTATTTT. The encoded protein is CSDRTGDSTDTQYF.

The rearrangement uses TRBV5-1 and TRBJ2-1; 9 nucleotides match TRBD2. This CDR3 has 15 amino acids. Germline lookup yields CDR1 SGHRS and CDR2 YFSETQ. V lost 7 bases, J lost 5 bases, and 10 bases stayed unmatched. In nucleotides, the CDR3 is TGCGCCAGCTGGGAAAAGCGGGAGGCCGACAATGAGCAGTTCTTC. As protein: CASWEKREADNEQFF.

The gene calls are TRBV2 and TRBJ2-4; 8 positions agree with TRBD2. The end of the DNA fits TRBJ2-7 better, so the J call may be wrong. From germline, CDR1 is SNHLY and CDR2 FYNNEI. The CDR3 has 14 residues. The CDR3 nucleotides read TGTGCCAGCAAACCCGGGACTAGTCTCTACGAGCAGTACTTC. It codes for CASKPGTSLYEQYF.

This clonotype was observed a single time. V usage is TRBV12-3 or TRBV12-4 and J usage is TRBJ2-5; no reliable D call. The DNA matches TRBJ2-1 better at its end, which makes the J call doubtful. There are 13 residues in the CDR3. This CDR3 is CASSFGVQETQFF. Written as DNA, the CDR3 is TGTGCCAGCAGTTTTGGTGTCCAAGAGACCCAGTTCTTC.

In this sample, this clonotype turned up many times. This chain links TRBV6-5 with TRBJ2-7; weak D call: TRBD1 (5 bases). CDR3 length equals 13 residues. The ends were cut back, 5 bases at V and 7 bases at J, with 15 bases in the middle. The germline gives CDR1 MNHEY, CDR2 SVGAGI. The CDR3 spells CASSARVAGEQYF. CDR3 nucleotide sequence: TGTGCCAGCAGTGCACGGGTAGCAGGGGAGCAGTACTTC.

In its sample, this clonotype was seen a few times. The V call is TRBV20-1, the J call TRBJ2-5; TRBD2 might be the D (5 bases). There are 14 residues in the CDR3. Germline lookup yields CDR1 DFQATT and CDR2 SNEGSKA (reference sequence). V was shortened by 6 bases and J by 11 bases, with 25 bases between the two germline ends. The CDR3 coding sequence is TGCAGTGCGACGACTCCCGGGATGGATACGGAGCAGTACTTC. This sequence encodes CSATTPGMDTEQYF.

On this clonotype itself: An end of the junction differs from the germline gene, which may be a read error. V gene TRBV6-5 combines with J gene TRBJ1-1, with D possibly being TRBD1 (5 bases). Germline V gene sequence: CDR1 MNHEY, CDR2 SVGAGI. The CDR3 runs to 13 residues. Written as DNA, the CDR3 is TGTGCCAGCAGTGACGGGGGAAGGACTGGAGCTTTCTTT. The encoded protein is CASSDGGRTGAFF.